Below, 2 T cell receptor beta chains from the same sample are listed, as sequenced in a study of naive and memory T cell subsets (TCRdb year 2017). The library was generated by UMI-ligation and nested PCR. Sequencing took place on an Illumina MiSeq. For the blood and skin samples, TCR RNA was reverse transcribed with SuperScript IV using primers for the alpha and beta constant regions. The public sequencing data were trimmed at Q25 with fastp and processed into clonotypes with MiXCR by TCRdb, which kept only in-frame beta chains. When rows share a CDR3 protein, they turn into one entry using the most common DNA and genes. The table for this sample lists about 20,000 distinct CDR3 sequences; roughly 9.8% of them were counted only once. 6.8% of the sample is taken by the ten largest. The treatment or condition label corresponds to: skin biopsy from PPD injection site in Mantoux-positive individual. Total RNA was used without cell sorting and was treated with RQ1 DNase before reverse transcription, with a target input of about 1 to 1,100 ng.

The input for sequencing was skin, taken from a tuberculin skin test site. The receptor source for this set is an adult in good health.

By share, this clonotype ranks as medium-sized (0.01 to 0.1%). The V and J genes are TRBV19 and TRBJ2-3, with 8 bases matching TRBD2. V was pared by 10 bases and J by 2 bases, with 11 bases of the junction left unmatched. Germline values: CDR1 LNHDA, CDR2 SQIVND (reference sequence). CDR3 length: 15 residues. The CDR3 is CATNTAGGPTDTQYF. In DNA, the CDR3 is TGTGCCACCAACACCGCGGGGGGACCCACAGATACGCAGTATTTT.

The chain combines TRBV12-3 or TRBV12-4 with TRBJ1-5; 7 bases fit TRBD1. The CDR3 has 19 residues. Trimming removed 6 bases from V and 0 bases from J; junction bases left unmatched: 17. The CDR3 bases are TGTGCCAGCAGCCGAGGGACAGTTTACGTGGGGGGTAGCAATCAGCCCCAGCATTTT. It is translated as CASSRGTVYVGGSNQPQHF.